These 30 T cell receptor beta chains share one sample of origin, sequenced in a study of cytomegalovirus exposure and HLA in healthy donors. Researchers ran the PCR with 60 Vbeta and 13 Jbeta primers. Libraries were prepared by immunoSEQ multiplex PCR; TCRdb keeps only in-frame clonotypes and omits some of them. The sample lists 150,000 to 200,000 clones, approximately 86% seen once, with roughly 2% in the top ten. Sequencing was carried out using PBMCs. The receptor set was obtained from a woman aged 18-29 years in good health and CMV-seronegative.

V usage is TRBV7-9 and J usage is TRBJ1-5; unclear D gene. This CDR3 spans 15 amino acids. Trimming pared 0 bases from V and 2 bases from J, leaving 8 bases between. CDR1 is SEHNR, CDR2 FQNEAQ, per germline (reference sequence). Here the CDR3 reads CASSLARFGNQPQHF. CDR3 DNA: TGTGCCAGCAGCTTAGCGCGGTTTGGCAATCAGCCCCAGCATTTT.

The chain has TRBV28 and TRBJ2-3; 9 nucleotides agree with TRBD2. Germline CDR1 reads MDHEN; CDR2 reads SYDVKM. Trimming at V came to 7 bases and at J to 6 bases, leaving 14 bases not matched to a gene. The CDR3 runs to 16 residues. The CDR3 nucleotides are TGTGCCAGCAAAGGGGAGATAGCGGGAGTTTTTGATACGCAGTATTTT. Translated, it gives CASKGEIAGVFDTQYF.

The rearrangement joins TRBV11-1 to TRBJ1-4; D might be TRBD1 (6 bases). The V end lost 5 bases, the J end lost 2 bases, and 9 bases lay between the germline ends. Germline V CDR1 and CDR2: SGHAT, FQDESV (reference sequence). This CDR3 has 14 amino acids. This CDR3 reads CASSHRVTNEKLFF. CDR3 sequence (DNA): TGTGCCAGCAGCCACAGGGTGACTAATGAAAAACTGTTTTTT.

This chain joins TRBV28 and TRBJ2-5, with TRBD1 as a possible D gene (6 bases). The J call could be wrong; TRBJ2-7 is a better fit for the DNA end. Germline lookup yields CDR1 MDHEN and CDR2 SYDVKM. This CDR3 has 17 amino acids. The CDR3 bases are TGTGCCAGCAGTCCACCCAGAGGGGGAAGGGTGTCCTACGAGCAGTACTTC. Its translation is CASSPPRGGRVSYEQYF.

The genes are TRBV7-9 and TRBJ1-3; no reliable D call. V lost 9 bases to trimming and J lost 6 bases, with 21 bases between them. Germline CDR1 SEHNR, CDR2 FQNEAQ (reference sequence). The CDR3 length is 15 residues. CDR3 DNA sequence: TGTGCCAGTTCACCCATTACTGGGAGGATAAACACCATATATTTT. Its protein is CASSPITGRINTIYF.

The V call is TRBV5-1, the J call TRBJ1-1, with 9 nucleotides matching TRBD1. Germline trimming cut 6 bases from V and 11 bases from J; bases unmatched to any gene: 11. Germline values: CDR1 SGHRS, CDR2 YFSETQ. There are 13 residues in the CDR3. Written as DNA, the CDR3 is TGCGCCAGCAAGAAAAGACAGGGGGGGTACGCTTTCTTT. Its protein is CASKKRQGGYAFF.

The sample holds a few counts of this clone. V is TRBV4-1 and J is TRBJ2-2, with D maybe TRBD2 (6 bases). V shed 2 bases and J shed 6 bases, with 13 bases lying between them. Germline V gives CDR1 MGHRA, CDR2 YSYEKL. The CDR3 runs 15 residues. The chain's CDR3 is CASSQPDYLSGELFF. In DNA form, the CDR3 reads TGCGCCAGCAGCCAACCGGACTACTTATCCGGGGAGCTGTTTTTT.

The chain links TRBV7-9 to TRBJ1-1; possible D gene TRBD1, 6 bases. Trimming took 0 bases from V and 1 from J, leaving 15 bases between them. The CDR3 extends over 17 amino acids. Per germline, CDR1 SEHNR and CDR2 FQNEAQ (reference sequence). DNA of the CDR3: TGTGCCAGCAGCTTAGCCTGGGGGCAAGAAGGGAACACTGAAGCTTTCTTT. This translates into CASSLAWGQEGNTEAFF.

Notes on this clone: This sample also contains other DNA sequences that code for the same CDR3. The chain is built from TRBV5-1 and TRBJ2-5; 11 nucleotides line up with TRBD1. CDR1 is SGHRS, CDR2 YFSETQ, per germline. V dropped 0 bases and J dropped 1; count of bases not matched to a gene: 2. This CDR3 spans 16 amino acids. The CDR3 bases are TGCGCCAGCAGCTTGGCCGGGACAGGGGGCCAAGAGACCCAGTACTTC. It yields the protein CASSLAGTGGQETQYF. The full variable domain, with the rest looked up from reference TRBV5-1 and TRBJ2-5, is KAGVTQTPRYLIKTRGQQVTLSCSPISGHRSVSWYQQTPGQGLQFLFEYFSETQRNKGNFPGRFSGRQFSNSRSEMNVSTLELGDSALYLCASSLAGTGGQETQYFGPGTRLLVL.

This chain links TRBV9 with TRBJ2-7, with 7 bases matching TRBD2. The V and J ends lost 0 bases and 9 bases, in that order; junction bases with no gene match: 6. The CDR3 consists of 13 residues. Germline loops: CDR1 SGDLS, CDR2 YYNGEE. CDR3 coding DNA: TGTGCCAGCAGCGTAGGGGCCCCGGGGGGGCAGTACTTC. This translates into CASSVGAPGGQYF.

The CDR3 DNA sequence: TGTGCCAGCAGCCAAGCCAGCAGGGCTGGGGCCAACGTCCTGACTTTC. Amino acid sequence: CASSQASRAGANVLTF. The chain uses TRBV4-2 and TRBJ2-6; a possible D gene is TRBD1 (5 bases). V gave up 1 base and J gave up 2 bases, with 9 bases separating them. Per the germline V gene, CDR1 is LGHNA and CDR2 is YNFKEQ. The CDR3 has 16 amino acids.

V is TRBV18 and J is TRBJ2-2; 9 bases line up with TRBD1. This CDR3 has 16 residues. V lost 3 bases, J lost 4 bases, and 6 bases stayed unmatched. Germline CDR1 reads KGHSH; CDR2 reads LQKENI. The CDR3 DNA reads TGTGCCAGCTCACCGAGGGACAGGGAGGGCACCGGGGAGCTGTTTTTT. This codes for CASSPRDREGTGELFF.

The chain is built from TRBV27 and TRBJ2-5; 7 nucleotides match TRBD2. The CDR3 totals 15 residues. J gave up 5 bases and V 5 bases, and 11 bases lay outside the gene matches. Per the germline V gene, CDR1 is MNHEY and CDR2 is SMNVEV (reference sequence). CDR3 DNA: TGTGCCAGCAGTGACGGGACTAAATTAGGGGAGACCCAGTACTTC. Translating it yields CASSDGTKLGETQYF.

The V and J genes are TRBV6-5 and TRBJ2-5; TRBD1 might be the D (6 bases). The better agreement between TRBJ2-7 and the DNA end casts doubt on the J call. In germline, CDR1 is MNHEY, CDR2 SVGAGI. This CDR3 is built from 12 residues. CDR3 residues: CASSPQGYEQYF. CDR3 in DNA: TGTGCCAGCAGTCCACAGGGTTACGAGCAGTACTTC.

The chain uses TRBV7-8 and TRBJ1-1; a possible D gene is TRBD1 (6 bases). V was pared by 4 bases and J by 11 bases, with 17 bases between. Germline V gene sequence: CDR1 SGHVS, CDR2 FQNEAQ. The CDR3 length is 13 residues. The DNA for the CDR3 is TGTGCCAGCAGCTCTACAGAGGGACACCTGGCTTTCTTT. As protein: CASSSTEGHLAFF.

J is TRBJ2-7 and V is TRBV4-1; TRBD2 matches at 10 bases. Trimming took 6 bases from V and 3 from J; bases not matched to a gene: 5. Per the germline V gene, CDR1 is MGHRA and CDR2 is YSYEKL. There are 14 residues in the CDR3. CDR3 protein: CASSHRTSGYEQYF. DNA of the CDR3: TGCGCCAGCAGTCATCGGACTAGCGGCTACGAGCAGTACTTC.

V is TRBV7-8 and J is TRBJ2-1; 8 bases are shared with TRBD2. Germline loops: CDR1 SGHVS, CDR2 FQNEAQ. The CDR3 totals 16 residues. The J segment lost 2 bases and the V segment lost 2 bases, leaving 5 bases of the junction unmatched. The CDR3 region is CASSLYAGGAYNEQFF. The CDR3 region has the DNA TGTGCCAGCAGCTTATATGCCGGGGGGGCCTACAATGAGCAGTTCTTC.

This chain links TRBV28 with TRBJ1-5, with 9 bases fitting TRBD1. Germline V CDR1 and CDR2: MDHEN, SYDVKM. The length of the CDR3 is 15 residues. V was pared by 2 bases and J by 6 bases, with 5 bases of the junction left unmatched. The CDR3 DNA follows: TGTGCCAGCAGTTTACAACAGGGGGCAGGTCAGCCCCAGCATTTT. Amino acids: CASSLQQGAGQPQHF.

The chain has TRBV6-5 and TRBJ2-1; D unresolved. V was trimmed by 6 bases and J by 0 bases, leaving 9 bases between them. CDR3 length equals 14 residues. The V gene's germline CDR1 is MNHEY and CDR2 SVGAGI. The CDR3 nucleotides read TGTGCCAGCAGCGGTGTAGACTCCTACAATGAGCAGTTCTTC. Translated: CASSGVDSYNEQFF.

The gene calls are TRBV7-6 and TRBJ1-2, with a possible D match to TRBD1 (5 bases). The germline gives CDR1 SGHVS, CDR2 FNYEAQ. With 4 bases removed from V and 6 bases from J, the gap between germline ends came to 12 bases. This CDR3 is built from 13 residues. The CDR3 spells CASSSGEEDGYTF. CDR3 bases: TGTGCCAGCAGCTCGGGGGAGGAAGATGGCTACACCTTC.

This clone was recorded once. The rearrangement links TRBV19 to TRBJ1-1; no definite D call. The CDR3 spans 14 residues. V was shortened by 3 bases and J by 7 bases, with 15 bases between the two germline ends. Germline V gene lookup returns CDR1 LNHDA and CDR2 SQIVND (reference sequence). CDR3 loop: CASSISFGISEAFF. The CDR3 DNA follows: TGTGCCAGTAGTATCTCATTCGGGATTAGTGAAGCTTTCTTT.

V gene TRBV7-2 combines with J gene TRBJ2-7; 8 nucleotides match TRBD2. V was pared by 1 base and J by 5 bases, with 4 bases of the junction left unmatched. The length of the CDR3 is 14 residues. Looked up from germline, CDR1 is SGHTA and CDR2 is FQGNSA. The DNA for the CDR3 is TGTGCCAGCAGCTTAGTGACTAGCGCCCACGAGCAGTACTTC. Its translation is CASSLVTSAHEQYF.

The table lists this clone with a count of one. CDR3 nucleotides: TGTGCCAGCAGCTTAGGAGGGTCCGACGAGCAGTACTTC. Protein: CASSLGGSDEQYF. The chain combines TRBV7-6 with TRBJ2-7; TRBD2 is a possible D gene (5 bases). The CDR3 length is 13 residues. Trimming pared 1 base from V and 5 bases from J, leaving 9 bases between. Per germline, CDR1 SGHVS and CDR2 FNYEAQ.

The CDR3 region has the DNA TGCGCCAGCAATGCGAGGCCTAGCGGGAGTTCAGATACGCAGTATTTT. Encoded protein: CASNARPSGSSDTQYF. The chain carries TRBV5-1 and TRBJ2-3; 10 bases map to TRBD2. Germline V gives CDR1 SGHRS, CDR2 YFSETQ. The CDR3 runs to 16 residues. The junction had 11 bases not matched to a gene; V was cut back by 6 bases and J by 4 bases.

CDR3 DNA: TGTGCCAGTAGTATAGTCCTTGACAGCTCCTACGAGCAGTACTTC. It yields the protein CASSIVLDSSYEQYF. The J gene is TRBJ2-7, the V gene TRBV19; perhaps TRBD1 as D (5 bases). CDR1 LNHDA and CDR2 SQIVND come from the germline V gene (reference sequence). V was trimmed by 1 base and J by 0 bases, leaving 10 bases between them. The CDR3 totals 15 residues.

The J gene is TRBJ2-7, the V gene TRBV4-1; possible D gene TRBD2, 5 bases. V lost 2 bases and J lost 0, with 11 bases in between. Germline V gene data show CDR1 as MGHRA and CDR2 as YSYEKL. The CDR3 length is 15 residues. The CDR3 region is CASSQKAGGSYEQYF. In nucleotides, the CDR3 is TGCGCCAGCAGCCAAAAGGCCGGAGGCTCCTACGAGCAGTACTTC.

CDR3 region: CASSILGEQFF. The CDR3 region has the DNA TGTGCCAGCAGCATACTAGGGGAGCAGTTCTTC. The rearrangement joins TRBV21-1 to TRBJ2-1; TRBD2 is the table's D call and was not checked against the DNA. TRBV21-1 is a pseudogene locus. The CDR3 spans 11 residues.

Only a few counts were recorded for this clone. The V gene is TRBV14, the J gene TRBJ1-1; D is uncertain. The length of the CDR3 is 13 residues. CDR1 and CDR2 from the germline V gene are SGHDN and FVKESK. Trimming stripped 4 bases from V and 1 base from J, with 7 bases between. This CDR3 reads CASSPLWNTEAFF. CDR3 DNA: TGTGCCAGCAGCCCTTTATGGAACACTGAAGCTTTCTTT. The variable domain in full, with the rest retrieved from reference TRBV14 and TRBJ1-1, is EAGVTQFPSHSVIEKGQTVTLRCDPISGHDNLYWYRRVMGKEIKFLLHFVKESKQDESGMPNNRFLAERTGGTYSTLKVQPAELEDSGVYFCASSPLWNTEAFFGQGTRLTVV.

This chain links TRBV30 with TRBJ2-7; 10 bases are shared with TRBD2. The V gene end was trimmed by 0 bases and the J gene end by 2 bases; junction bases not matched to a gene: 1. The CDR3 length is 14 residues. Germline CDR1 and CDR2: GTSNPN and SVGIG (reference sequence). The CDR3 protein is CAWSVTSGTYEQYF. CDR3 in DNA: TGTGCCTGGAGTGTAACTAGCGGGACCTACGAGCAGTACTTC.

The genes are TRBV21-1 and TRBJ1-2; the table gives TRBD1 as D, unverified against the DNA. TRBV21-1 is marked as a pseudogene. This CDR3 region has 13 residues. The CDR3 sequence: CASSTTGTHGYTF. In DNA, the CDR3 is TGTGCCAGCAGCACCACAGGGACCCATGGCTACACCTTC.